One and the same sample provided the 20 T cell receptor beta chains below, sequenced in a study of T cell changes during pregnancy in multiple sclerosis. Clones were sequenced by immunoSEQ multiplex PCR, and TCRdb holds only the in-frame ones, with some missing. Found here are under 75,000 clones, about 90% of them singletons; the top ten hold 0.4% to 0.5%. The source was CD4+ T cells from peripheral blood mononuclear cells, collected after pregnancy. These TCRs come from a female donor in good health, enrolled as a control in a pregnancy study.

On this clone: An end of the junction does not agree with germline; a read error may underlie this. The chain couples TRBV7-7 to TRBJ1-4; tentative D call: TRBD1 (5 bases). This CDR3 region has 15 residues. The germline V gene encodes CDR1 SSHAT and CDR2 FNYEAQ (reference sequence). In nucleotides, the CDR3 is TGTGCTAGCAGCCCGGGGACCGGGAGGAGTGAAAAACTGTTTTTT. Amino acids: CASSPGTGRSEKLFF.

The chain links TRBV30 to TRBJ1-1, with 7 bases matching TRBD1. Trimming cost V 1 base and J 5 bases; bases outside gene matches: 13. Germline lookup yields CDR1 GTSNPN and CDR2 SVGIG (reference sequence). The CDR3 totals 16 residues. CDR3 residues: CAWSGGTVSWGTEAFF. CDR3 in DNA: TGTGCCTGGAGTGGAGGGACAGTAAGCTGGGGTACTGAAGCTTTCTTT.

This CDR3 is CASSETGGREAFF. DNA for the CDR3: TGTGCCAGCAGTGAGACAGGGGGCCGTGAAGCTTTCTTT. The V call is TRBV6-5, the J call TRBJ1-1; TRBD1 agrees at 10 bases. The CDR3 runs 13 residues. CDR1 and CDR2 (germline): MNHEY, SVGAGI. With 5 bases clipped from V and 7 bases from J, the junction kept 4 bases outside the gene matches.

The chain links TRBV19 to TRBJ2-2, with D possibly being TRBD2 (5 bases). Germline assignment: CDR1 LNHDA and CDR2 SQIVND (reference sequence). CDR3 length equals 13 residues. The V and J ends lost 7 bases and 4 bases respectively, with 10 bases between them. CDR3: CASTGRFTGELFF. DNA of the CDR3: TGTGCCAGTACGGGAAGGTTCACCGGGGAGCTGTTTTTT.

The chain has TRBV5-4 and TRBJ2-3; 10 bases agree with TRBD2. This CDR3 spans 17 amino acids. With 1 base clipped from V and 0 bases from J, the junction kept 5 bases outside the gene matches. Germline-derived CDR1 and CDR2 are SGHNT and YYREEE (reference sequence). CDR3 residues: CASSLIAGGGSTDTQYF. The CDR3 DNA reads as TGTGCCAGCAGCTTGATAGCGGGGGGTGGTAGCACAGATACGCAGTATTTT. Using reference TRBV5-4 and TRBJ2-3 for the parts outside the CDR3, the full variable domain is ETGVTQSPTHLIKTRGQQVTLRCSSQSGHNTVSWYQQALGQGPQFIFQYYREEENGRGNFPPRFSGLQFPNYSSELNVNALELDDSALYLCASSLIAGGGSTDTQYFGPGTRLTVL.

This clone turned up a few times. The rearrangement links TRBV9 to TRBJ1-1; D remains unclear. CDR3 size: 13 residues. V was clipped by 2 bases and J by 6 bases, with 11 bases between them. From germline, CDR1 is SGDLS and CDR2 YYNGEE. The CDR3 spells CASSVDPEAEAFF. The CDR3 DNA sequence: TGTGCCAGCAGCGTCGACCCAGAGGCTGAAGCTTTCTTT.

The chain couples TRBV15 to TRBJ1-2, with 8 bases fitting TRBD1. V lost 5 bases to trimming and J lost 5 bases; unmatched junction nucleotides: 13. The CDR3 contains 16 residues. Germline V gene data show CDR1 as LNHNV and CDR2 as YYDKDF (reference sequence). CDR3 DNA: TGTGCCACCAGCGCCGAATCGACAGGGGTACCTTATGGCTACACCTTC. It specifies CATSAESTGVPYGYTF.

This clone was detected once. The chain uses TRBV6-6 and TRBJ1-1, with 7 bases fitting TRBD1. Germline-derived CDR1 and CDR2 are MNHNY and SVGAGI (reference sequence). CDR3 length: 13 residues. V shed 5 bases and J 1 base; nucleotides not matched to a gene: 1. CDR3 nucleotides: TGTGCCAGCAGTAGACAGGGGAACACTGAAGCTTTCTTT. It codes for CASSRQGNTEAFF.

In DNA, the CDR3 is TGCAGCGCCCGGACAGGGGGAAGTGAAAAACTGTTTTTT. It is translated as CSARTGGSEKLFF. The chain employs TRBV29-1 and TRBJ1-4, with 10 bases matching TRBD1. Germline trimming cut 7 bases from V and 7 bases from J; bases unmatched to any gene: 6. Germline CDR1 SQVTM, CDR2 ANQGSEA. The CDR3 length is 13 residues.

This clone appeared a single time. The CDR3 bases are TGCAGCGGTACGGGACTTTACTACAATGAGCAGTTCTTC. Residues: CSGTGLYYNEQFF. This chain uses TRBV29-1 with TRBJ2-1; D is possibly TRBD2 (6 bases). Germline-derived CDR1 and CDR2 are SQVTM and ANQGSEA. The CDR3 spans 13 residues. Trimming left V 7 bases short and J 3 bases short, with 13 bases between.

This chain links TRBV10-3 with TRBJ1-4, with D hard to call. CDR1 and CDR2 (germline): ENHRY, SYGVKD. Trimming cost V 0 bases and J 7 bases, with 12 bases left between them. CDR3 length: 15 residues. CDR3 loop: CAISESRGGGEKLFF. The CDR3 coding sequence is TGTGCCATCAGTGAGTCGAGAGGTGGTGGTGAAAAACTGTTTTTT.

J is TRBJ2-5 and V is TRBV7-2, with TRBD2 identical over 11 bases. In germline, CDR1 is SGHTA, CDR2 FQGNSA. V lost 1 base and J lost 5; bases outside the gene matches: 9. The CDR3 loop spans 17 amino acids. CDR3 protein: CASSLVRLAGGGETQYF. CDR3 DNA sequence: TGTGCCAGCAGCTTAGTACGTCTAGCGGGGGGCGGGGAGACCCAGTACTTC. Using reference TRBV7-2 and TRBJ2-5 for the parts outside the CDR3, the full variable domain is GAGVSQSPSNKVTEKGKDVELRCDPISGHTALYWYRQSLGQGLEFLIYFQGNSAPDKSGLPSDRFSAERTGGSVSTLTIQRTQQEDSAVYLCASSLVRLAGGGETQYFGPGTRLLVL.

This clone came up once. This chain connects TRBV9 to TRBJ2-5, with TRBD1 matching over 12 bases. Germline V lookup: CDR1 SGDLS, CDR2 YYNGEE. CDR3 length: 16 amino acids. V was clipped by 3 bases and J by 2 bases; unmatched bases: 5. CDR3 nucleotide sequence: TGTGCCAGCAGCGGCGGGACAGGGGGCGGGCAAGAGACCCAGTACTTC. Amino acid sequence: CASSGGTGGGQETQYF. Looking up the rest from reference TRBV9 and TRBJ2-5 gives the full variable domain: DSGVTQTPKHLITATGQRVTLRCSPRSGDLSVYWYQQSLDQGLQFLIQYYNGEERAKGNILERFSAQQFPDLHSELNLSSLELGDSALYFCASSGGTGGGQETQYFGPGTRLLVL.

The rearrangement uses TRBV11-1 and TRBJ2-1; D is unclear. The length of the CDR3 is 12 residues. CDR1 and CDR2 from the germline V gene are SGHAT and FQDESV (reference sequence). Trimming cost V 2 bases and J 9 bases, with 8 bases left between them. The CDR3 reads CASSLSRSEQFF. The CDR3 bases are TGTGCCAGCAGCTTATCCAGGTCTGAGCAGTTCTTC. The full variable domain, in which reference TRBV11-1 and TRBJ2-1 provide the parts outside the CDR3, is EAEVAQSPRYKITEKSQAVAFWCDPISGHATLYWYRQILGQGPELLVQFQDESVVDDSQLPKDRFSAERLKGVDSTLKIQPAELGDSAMYLCASSLSRSEQFFGPGTRLTVL.

The chain's CDR3 is CASSHDFGTGWYEQYF. CDR3 nucleotides: TGTGCCAGCAGTCACGATTTCGGGACAGGCTGGTACGAGCAGTACTTC. The chain recombines TRBV14 with TRBJ2-7; TRBD1 agrees at 8 bases. From germline, CDR1 is SGHDN and CDR2 FVKESK. The J segment lost 4 bases and the V segment lost 6 bases, leaving 14 bases of the junction unmatched. The CDR3 is 16 amino acids.

The chain links TRBV5-6 to TRBJ1-1, with TRBD1 matching 8 bases. V dropped 1 base and J dropped 11; count of bases not matched to a gene: 7. Germline CDR1 SGHDT, CDR2 YYEEEE. The CDR3 contains 13 residues. This CDR3 reads CASSLRTGLVAFF. The CDR3 DNA is TGTGCCAGCAGCTTGCGGACAGGGCTAGTGGCTTTCTTT.

A single count supports this clone. The chain carries TRBV19 and TRBJ2-1; 8 bases line up with TRBD2. Germline V lookup: CDR1 LNHDA, CDR2 SQIVND (reference sequence). Trimming took 2 bases from V and 7 from J; bases not matched to a gene: 7. This CDR3 region has 15 residues. For the CDR3, the DNA is TGTGCCAGTAGTATAACTGGGACTAGTACAAATGAGCAGTTCTTC. Translating gives CASSITGTSTNEQFF.

The chain is built from TRBV19 and TRBJ1-2; TRBD1 matches 9 bases. The CDR3 length is 15 residues. Trimming at V came to 4 bases and at J to 4 bases, leaving 7 bases not matched to a gene. CDR1 and CDR2 (germline): LNHDA, SQIVND (reference sequence). The CDR3 nucleotides are TGTGCCAGTAGTAAGGGACAGGGAAGTTCCTATGGCTACACCTTC. Translating gives CASSKGQGSSYGYTF.

The V call is TRBV5-1, the J call TRBJ1-6, with 10 positions matching TRBD1. Germline V gene data show CDR1 as SGHRS and CDR2 as YFSETQ. The CDR3 sequence is 16 residues long. Unmatched junction bases numbered 7, after V lost 3 bases and J lost 7 bases. CDR3 amino acids: CASSYRGQGLNSPLHF. CDR3 in DNA: TGCGCCAGCAGCTATAGGGGACAGGGGTTAAATTCACCCCTCCACTTT.

The chain employs TRBV25-1 and TRBJ2-3, with D possibly being TRBD1 (5 bases). The CDR3 is made up of 17 amino acids. Germline CDR1 MGHDK, CDR2 SYGVNS. Between the trimmed V and J ends, which lost 5 bases and 1 base, there was a span of 19 bases. CDR3 sequence reads: CASSPATSGYRTDTQYF. The CDR3 bases are TGTGCCAGCAGTCCAGCCACATCAGGGTATCGCACAGATACGCAGTATTTT.